Listed here are 30 T cell receptor beta chains from one sample, sequenced in a study of blood T cell repertoires in COVID-19. Assay used: immunoSEQ multiplex PCR; TCRdb lists only in-frame clones, some missing. This table has 85,000 to 90,000 clones, 85% to 90% appearing once. The specimen sequenced was peripheral blood. The origin of the receptors is a woman older than 75 with active COVID-19.

The chain couples TRBV19 to TRBJ1-2, with 9 bases fitting TRBD1. Germline lookup yields CDR1 LNHDA and CDR2 SQIVND (reference sequence). V dropped 6 bases and J dropped 4; count of bases not matched to a gene: 3. The CDR3 is 13 amino acids. CDR3 DNA: TGTGCCAGTAGAATGACAGGGGGCTATGGCTACACCTTC. It translates to CASRMTGGYGYTF.

The V call is TRBV29-1, the J call TRBJ1-5; TRBD1 agrees at 8 bases. This CDR3 contains 16 residues. Germline V gene data show CDR1 as SQVTM and CDR2 as ANQGSEA. V was pared by 4 bases and J by 4 bases, with 12 bases of the junction left unmatched. CDR3 protein: CSVALSGTGGNQPQHF. Here the CDR3 DNA reads TGCAGCGTTGCCCTATCCGGGACAGGAGGGAATCAGCCCCAGCATTTT.

This clone was recorded a few times. The chain couples TRBV18 to TRBJ1-5; tentative D call: TRBD1 (6 bases). Germline-derived CDR1 and CDR2 are KGHSH and LQKENI. The CDR3 runs 15 residues. V was shortened by 1 base and J by 6 bases, with 13 bases between the two germline ends. The chain's CDR3 is CASSPHRELSQPQHF. Here the CDR3 DNA reads TGTGCCAGCTCACCACACAGGGAACTGAGTCAGCCCCAGCATTTT.

V usage is TRBV6-2 or TRBV6-3 and J usage is TRBJ2-3; 7 nucleotides line up with TRBD2. CDR1 and CDR2 (germline): MNHEY, SVGEGT. This CDR3 contains 18 residues. J gave up 2 bases and V 2 bases, and 13 bases lay outside the gene matches. The CDR3 DNA sequence: TGTGCCAGCAGTTACCGGCGGGAGTTTGTTTCAGACACAGATACGCAGTATTTT. Encoded protein: CASSYRREFVSDTDTQYF.

This sequence joins TRBV28 and TRBJ2-4; tentatively, D is TRBD2 (5 bases). V lost 4 bases, J lost 1 base, and 11 bases lay in between. The V gene's germline CDR1 is MDHEN and CDR2 SYDVKM. The CDR3 loop spans 15 amino acids. DNA for the CDR3: TGTGCCAGCAGTTCGCGGGTTCGGGCCAAAAACATTCAGTACTTC. This encodes CASSSRVRAKNIQYF.

J is TRBJ2-7 and V is TRBV25-1, with D perhaps matching TRBD2 (6 bases). The V and J ends lost 3 bases and 2 bases respectively, with 8 bases between them. Per the germline V gene, CDR1 is MGHDK and CDR2 is SYGVNS. The CDR3 has 13 amino acids. The CDR3 region is CASSEAGTYEQYF. The CDR3 nucleotides are TGTGCCAGCAGTGAGGCGGGGACCTACGAGCAGTACTTC.

CDR3 region: CASSHGYEQYF. The CDR3, as DNA: TGCGCCAGCAGCCACGGCTACGAGCAGTACTTC. This chain joins TRBV4-1 and TRBJ2-7; no definite D call. The CDR3 is 11 amino acids. Trimming left V 3 bases short and J 3 bases short, with 3 bases between. Germline-derived CDR1 and CDR2 are MGHRA and YSYEKL.

The J gene is TRBJ2-7, the V gene TRBV27; TRBD2 is a possible D gene (5 bases). Germline CDR1 is MNHEY and CDR2 is SMNVEV (reference sequence). V lost 3 bases and J 5 bases, leaving 17 bases between the germline ends. CDR3 size: 15 residues. CDR3 sequence: CASSLFRSGVHEQYF. The CDR3 bases are TGTGCCAGCAGTTTGTTTAGGTCCGGGGTCCACGAGCAGTACTTC.

This chain links TRBV6-1 with TRBJ1-4, with TRBD1 matching over 10 bases. Germline V gene lookup returns CDR1 MNHNS and CDR2 SASEGT. Trimming removed 1 base from V and 5 bases from J; junction bases left unmatched: 4. The CDR3 totals 16 residues. DNA for the CDR3: TGTGCCAGCAGTGAAGGAGGGGGACAGGGGAATGAAAAACTGTTTTTT. Protein product: CASSEGGGQGNEKLFF.

This chain connects TRBV3-1 (or the pseudogene TRBV3-2) to TRBJ2-7, with 7 positions matching TRBD2. With 4 bases clipped from V and 2 bases from J, the junction kept 2 bases outside the gene matches. CDR3 size: 13 residues. Germline V gene data show CDR1 as LGHDT and CDR2 as YNNKEL (reference sequence). CDR3 sequence reads: CASSLGLAYEQYF. CDR3 bases: TGTGCCAGCAGCCTCGGACTAGCCTACGAGCAGTACTTC.

The V and J genes are TRBV4-1 and TRBJ2-3; D gene uncertain. The CDR3 has 15 amino acids. Germline V lookup: CDR1 MGHRA, CDR2 YSYEKL. Trimming removed 5 bases from V and 2 bases from J, with 14 bases in between. The CDR3 DNA follows: TGCGCCAGCAGCGCGGCGTTTACGAACACAGATACGCAGTATTTT. Protein: CASSAAFTNTDTQYF.

The chain links TRBV28 to TRBJ2-7; 8 bases are a match to TRBD1. The germline V gene has CDR1 MDHEN and CDR2 SYDVKM. The J segment lost 5 bases and the V segment lost 5 bases, leaving 8 bases of the junction unmatched. This CDR3 has 14 residues. This CDR3 reads CASSPRQGINEQYF. The CDR3 DNA reads as TGTGCCAGCAGTCCACGACAGGGGATCAACGAGCAGTACTTC.

This clone was seen just once. V usage is TRBV6-5 and J usage is TRBJ2-2; 10 bases line up with TRBD1. CDR3 length equals 15 residues. V lost 6 bases to trimming and J lost 7 bases; unmatched junction nucleotides: 8. CDR1 and CDR2 (germline): MNHEY, SVGAGI. The CDR3 region is CASSETGGGNGELFF. The CDR3 DNA reads as TGTGCCAGCAGCGAGACAGGGGGCGGGAACGGGGAGCTGTTTTTT.

This clone came up once. The V and J genes are TRBV18 and TRBJ2-1; 8 positions match TRBD1. Unmatched junction bases numbered 8, after V lost 6 bases and J lost 4 bases. Germline V gene lookup returns CDR1 KGHSH and CDR2 LQKENI. The CDR3 extends over 15 amino acids. CDR3 in amino acids: CASSPDRGLYNEQFF. In DNA, the CDR3 is TGTGCCAGCTCCCCCGACAGGGGTCTGTACAATGAGCAGTTCTTC.

The V and J genes are TRBV6-5 and TRBJ2-7; tentative D call: TRBD1 (6 bases). V was shortened by 6 bases and J by 4 bases, with 16 bases between the two germline ends. In germline, CDR1 is MNHEY, CDR2 SVGAGI. The length of the CDR3 is 14 residues. CDR3 loop: CASSSGTLFYEQYF. CDR3 nucleotide sequence: TGTGCCAGCAGCTCCGGGACACTCTTTTACGAGCAGTACTTC.

The J gene is TRBJ1-2, the V gene TRBV4-1, with 8 bases aligning to TRBD1. V trimming: 0 bases; J trimming: 2 bases; junction bases outside the gene matches: 5. This CDR3 has 16 residues. Germline CDR1 reads MGHRA; CDR2 reads YSYEKL. CDR3 DNA: TGCGCCAGCAGCCAAGATTTGCGGGACAGGAACTATGGCTACACCTTC. Its translation is CASSQDLRDRNYGYTF.

The chain combines TRBV28 with TRBJ1-5; TRBD1 is a possible D gene (5 bases). V dropped 3 bases and J dropped 0 bases, with 21 bases sitting between them. CDR1 MDHEN and CDR2 SYDVKM come from the germline V gene. The CDR3 is 19 amino acids. CDR3 sequence: CASSFEPGGRSYSNQPQHF. Written as DNA, the CDR3 is TGTGCCAGCAGTTTCGAGCCGGGGGGGAGGAGTTATAGCAATCAGCCCCAGCATTTT.

The gene calls are TRBV10-3 and TRBJ2-7; 10 nucleotides agree with TRBD1. Per germline, CDR1 ENHRY and CDR2 SYGVKD. After removal of 2 bases from V and 7 bases from J, the junction contained 11 bases not matched to a gene. The CDR3 runs to 16 residues. The CDR3 spells CAISEPRGTGVSEQYF. As DNA, the CDR3 is TGTGCCATCAGTGAGCCGCGAGGGACAGGGGTGTCGGAGCAGTACTTC.

The V call is TRBV28, the J call TRBJ1-6; D remains unclear. V was trimmed by 6 bases and J by 7 bases, leaving 16 bases between them. Germline CDR1 is MDHEN and CDR2 is SYDVKM. This CDR3 has 15 residues. The CDR3 DNA sequence: TGTGCCAGCAGCCGCGCGAGTATCGGGAATTCACCCCTCCACTTT. Amino acids: CASSRASIGNSPLHF. Using reference TRBV28 and TRBJ1-6 for the parts outside the CDR3, the full variable domain is DVKVTQSSRYLVKRTGEKVFLECVQDMDHENMFWYRQDPGLGLRLIYFSYDVKMKEKGDIPEGYSVSREKKERFSLILESASTNQTSMYLCASSRASIGNSPLHFGNGTRLTVT.

This clone was seen a single time. The chain carries TRBV7-6 and TRBJ2-7, with D perhaps matching TRBD2 (6 bases). Deletions cut 2 bases from V and 6 bases from J, with 11 bases between. CDR1 SGHVS and CDR2 FNYEAQ come from the germline V gene. CDR3 length equals 13 residues. CDR3 DNA: TGTGCCAGCAGCTTAAGGGCCGGGGGCGAGCAGTACTTC. Translation: CASSLRAGGEQYF.

The CDR3 is CASSLIERSEQFF. The CDR3 nucleotides are TGTGCCAGCAGTTTAATAGAGAGGAGTGAGCAGTTCTTC. The genes are TRBV12-3 or TRBV12-4 and TRBJ2-1; no clear D gene. This CDR3 has 13 residues. V was cut by 2 bases and J by 9 bases, with 11 bases left in between.

The V and J genes are TRBV5-4 and TRBJ2-7; the D gene is possibly TRBD2 (6 bases). The CDR3 length is 13 residues. CDR1 is SGHNT, CDR2 YYREEE, per germline (reference sequence). V dropped 8 bases and J dropped 1 base, with 13 bases sitting between them. The CDR3 loop reads CASGSGRSYEQYF. DNA of the CDR3: TGTGCCAGTGGCTCGGGGAGGTCCTACGAGCAGTACTTC.

The J gene is TRBJ2-1, the V gene TRBV4-1, with 10 bases fitting TRBD2. CDR3 length: 15 residues. Germline V gene lookup returns CDR1 MGHRA and CDR2 YSYEKL. The trim removed 4 bases at V and 4 bases at J, leaving 4 bases unmatched. The CDR3 region has the DNA TGCGCCAGCAGCCTTCTAGCGGGAGTATACAATGAGCAGTTCTTC. Translated: CASSLLAGVYNEQFF.

V and J are TRBV5-4 and TRBJ1-6; D unresolved. Trimming cost V 0 bases and J 7 bases, with 5 bases left between them. This CDR3 spans 13 amino acids. CDR1 SGHNT and CDR2 YYREEE come from the germline V gene (reference sequence). The CDR3 loop reads CASSLVFNSPLHF. In DNA form, the CDR3 reads TGTGCCAGCAGCTTGGTCTTCAATTCACCCCTCCACTTT.

The chain uses TRBV18 and TRBJ1-4; D not resolved. The V gene's germline CDR1 is KGHSH and CDR2 LQKENI. The length of the CDR3 is 16 residues. Deletions cut 5 bases from V and 0 bases from J, with 13 bases between. CDR3 sequence (DNA): TGTGCCAGCTCAGCCGGGGTTCAGGCAACTAATGAAAAACTGTTTTTT. Its translation: CASSAGVQATNEKLFF. The full variable domain, its missing parts supplied by reference TRBV18 and TRBJ1-4, is NAGVMQNPRHLVRRRGQEARLRCSPMKGHSHVYWYRQLPEEGLKFMVYLQKENIIDESGMPKERFSAEFPKEGPSILRIQQVVRGDSAAYFCASSAGVQATNEKLFFGSGTQLSVL.

A few counts support this clone. This chain connects TRBV28 to TRBJ1-2; possibly TRBD1 for D (6 bases). V was pared by 6 bases and J by 0 bases, with 11 bases between. Germline-derived CDR1 and CDR2 are MDHEN and SYDVKM. The length of the CDR3 is 14 residues. In nucleotides, the CDR3 is TGTGCCAGCAGCACAGGGTTATCTAACTATGGCTACACCTTC. This sequence encodes CASSTGLSNYGYTF.

This chain links TRBV5-8 with TRBJ2-7; D not certain. V lost 1 base and J lost 5, with 4 bases in between. The germline V gene has CDR1 SGHTS and CDR2 YDEGEE. The CDR3 runs 11 residues. In DNA form, the CDR3 reads TGTGCCAGCAGCTTGCTCCACGAGCAGTACTTC. It codes for CASSLLHEQYF.

The V and J genes are TRBV11-2 and TRBJ1-2, with D possibly being TRBD1 (6 bases). Germline CDR1 reads SGHAT; CDR2 reads FQNNGV. The CDR3 contains 15 residues. The V end lost 0 bases, the J end lost 4 bases, and 12 bases lay between the germline ends. CDR3 bases: TGTGCCAGCAGCTTAGACGGGGGGCTCGGCTATGGCTACACCTTC. Amino acid sequence: CASSLDGGLGYGYTF.

This chain links TRBV5-5 with TRBJ1-1; D remains ambiguous. V lost 0 bases and J lost 7, with 7 bases in between. The CDR3 totals 12 residues. Per the germline V gene, CDR1 is SGHKS and CDR2 is YYEKEE (reference sequence). In DNA form, the CDR3 reads TGTGCCAGCAGCTTGGTGGAGGGTGAAGCTTTCTTT. Protein: CASSLVEGEAFF.

The rearrangement uses TRBV2 and TRBJ2-7, with D unclear. V dropped 8 bases and J dropped 0 bases, with 8 bases sitting between them. The germline V gene has CDR1 SNHLY and CDR2 FYNNEI. This CDR3 contains 12 residues. The CDR3 DNA follows: TGTGCCAGCGGCAGGTCCTCCTACGAGCAGTACTTC. Its protein is CASGRSSYEQYF.